A single sample is the source of the 30 T cell receptor beta chains below, sequenced in a study of early T cells in non-severe SARS-CoV-2 infection. TCRdb used MiXCR to reprocess the 5' RACE reads, holding one entry per CDR3 protein. Of about 90,000 distinct CDR3 sequences detected, approximately 12% appear once; the ten largest clones hold 4% to 4.5%. Sequencing was performed on whole blood, taken at baseline. These TCRs come from an adult who was a healthcare worker with PCR-confirmed SARS-CoV-2 infection or an uninfected control (not recorded which).

This clonotype was detected a few times. The V gene is TRBV4-1, the J gene TRBJ1-1; D unclear. V was clipped by 1 base and J by 1 base, with 10 bases between them. The CDR3 runs to 15 residues. CDR1 is MGHRA and CDR2 is YSYEKL in the germline V gene. CDR3 in amino acids: CASSQVIDGNTEAFF. DNA of the CDR3: TGCGCCAGCAGCCAAGTTATCGATGGGAACACTGAAGCTTTCTTT.

This clonotype was recorded many times. V gene TRBV7-3 combines with J gene TRBJ2-1, with a possible D match to TRBD2 (6 bases). The V end was cut by 6 bases, the J end by 1 base, with 10 bases between. The CDR3 sequence is 14 residues long. Per germline, CDR1 SGHTA and CDR2 FQGTGA. The CDR3 DNA reads as TGTGCCAGCAGTCGAAGCGGGTCCTACAATGAGCAGTTCTTC. It yields the protein CASSRSGSYNEQFF.

This sequence joins TRBV27 and TRBJ1-2; D is uncertain. Trimming left V 1 base short and J 4 bases short, with 7 bases between. CDR3 size: 13 residues. Germline assignment: CDR1 MNHEY and CDR2 SMNVEV (reference sequence). CDR3 sequence reads: CASSLYGSYGYTF. The CDR3 DNA reads TGTGCCAGCAGTTTATACGGGTCCTATGGCTACACCTTC.

V usage is TRBV10-3 and J usage is TRBJ2-1; 12 bases are a match to TRBD2. V lost 2 bases to trimming and J lost 3 bases; unmatched junction nucleotides: 8. The CDR3 loop spans 18 amino acids. Germline CDR1 reads ENHRY; CDR2 reads SYGVKD. CDR3 amino acids: CAISEPRTSGIYYNEQFF. CDR3 nucleotide sequence: TGTGCCATCAGTGAGCCGAGGACTAGCGGGATCTACTACAATGAGCAGTTCTTC.

This clonotype was picked up many times. The chain uses TRBV10-3 and TRBJ2-7; 7 bases line up with TRBD1. CDR1 and CDR2 (germline): ENHRY, SYGVKD. This CDR3 region has 12 residues. V was pared by 9 bases and J by 3 bases, with 5 bases of the junction left unmatched. In nucleotides, the CDR3 is TGTGCCATGGGGACAGCAGTCTACGAGCAGTACTTC. It codes for CAMGTAVYEQYF.

This clonotype was seen a few times. Here the CDR3 reads CASGLETGPGNTIYF. The DNA of the CDR3 is TGTGCTAGTGGTTTGGAAACAGGGCCTGGAAACACCATATATTTT. The chain couples TRBV12-5 to TRBJ1-3, with D maybe TRBD1 (6 bases). V was pared by 1 base and J by 2 bases, with 9 bases between. CDR3 length: 15 amino acids. Germline lookup yields CDR1 LGHNT and CDR2 FRNRAP.

The V call is TRBV12-3 or TRBV12-4, the J call TRBJ2-1, with TRBD1 identical over 11 bases. CDR3 size: 15 residues. The junction had 4 bases not matched to a gene; V was cut back by 4 bases and J by 5 bases. CDR3 sequence: CASSSRTGGHNEQFF. The CDR3 DNA reads TGTGCCAGCAGTTCCCGGACAGGGGGCCACAATGAGCAGTTCTTC.

V gene TRBV10-3 combines with J gene TRBJ2-1; TRBD2 matches at 12 bases. J gave up 7 bases and V 6 bases, and 4 bases lay outside the gene matches. The CDR3 is 14 residues long. CDR1 and CDR2 (germline): ENHRY, SYGVKD. In nucleotides, the CDR3 is TGTGCCATCAGGTCTAGCGGGAGGGTAAATGAGCAGTTCTTC. Encoded protein: CAIRSSGRVNEQFF.

V gene TRBV2 combines with J gene TRBJ2-5, with a tentative D call TRBD1 (5 bases). V was shortened by 2 bases and J by 8 bases, with 18 bases between the two germline ends. This CDR3 comprises 15 residues. CDR1 and CDR2 from the germline V gene are SNHLY and FYNNEI. CDR3 DNA sequence: TGTGCCAGCAGTGAACGAGGCAGCTACCAGGGAACCCAGTACTTC. Translation: CASSERGSYQGTQYF.

The chain is built from TRBV7-8 and TRBJ2-2; 11 nucleotides agree with TRBD1. Unmatched junction bases numbered 4, after V lost 4 bases and J lost 6 bases. The V gene's germline CDR1 is SGHVS and CDR2 FQNEAQ. The CDR3 covers 15 residues. CDR3 bases: TGTGCCAGCAGCTCCCGGGACAGGGGGGCCGGGGAGCTGTTTTTT. Its translation: CASSSRDRGAGELFF. Full variable domain (outside the CDR3, taken from reference TRBV7-8 and TRBJ2-2): GAGVSQSPRYKVAKRGQDVALRCDPISGHVSLFWYQQALGQGPEFLTYFQNEAQLDKSGLPSDRFFAERPEGSVSTLKIQRTQQEDSAVYLCASSSRDRGAGELFFGEGSRLTVL.

This clonotype was picked up a small number of times. This chain joins TRBV7-9 and TRBJ1-1; D perhaps matches TRBD1 (5 bases). CDR3 size: 16 residues. CDR1 and CDR2 (germline): SEHNR, FQNEAQ (reference sequence). V was clipped by 4 bases and J by 5 bases, with 20 bases between them. CDR3 amino acids: CASSSPAGTLGTEAFF. The CDR3 DNA is TGTGCCAGCAGCTCTCCCGCCGGGACCTTGGGGACTGAAGCTTTCTTT.

This clonotype was counted at least ten times. V and J are TRBV10-3 and TRBJ2-3; D possibly corresponds to TRBD1 (6 bases). Germline CDR1 reads ENHRY; CDR2 reads SYGVKD. CDR3 length: 16 residues. The V end lost 1 base, the J end lost 1 base, and 12 bases lay between the germline ends. Written as DNA, the CDR3 is TGTGCCATCAGTGAGTTGGCCCGACAGGGCACAGATACGCAGTATTTT. As protein: CAISELARQGTDTQYF.

The chain employs TRBV30 and TRBJ2-1; D is unresolved. CDR3 length: 16 residues. Germline lookup yields CDR1 GTSNPN and CDR2 SVGIG (reference sequence). Deletions cut 4 bases from V and 0 bases from J, with 16 bases between. Written as DNA, the CDR3 is TGTGCCTGGACGTTTTTTACTACCCTCTCCTACAATGAGCAGTTCTTC. It is translated as CAWTFFTTLSYNEQFF.

This clonotype was counted only a few times. This chain uses TRBV6-1 with TRBJ2-1; 13 nucleotides agree with TRBD2. CDR1 is MNHNS, CDR2 SASEGT, per germline. The V and J ends lost 0 bases and 8 bases, in that order; junction bases with no gene match: 7. CDR3 length: 17 amino acids. CDR3 in amino acids: CASSEAELAGGLYEQFF. The CDR3 nucleotides read TGTGCCAGCAGTGAAGCGGAACTAGCGGGAGGGCTGTATGAGCAGTTCTTC.

The CDR3 here is CASSPSGQGIDGYTF. CDR3 in DNA: TGTGCCAGCAGCCCTTCTGGACAGGGGATTGACGGCTACACCTTC. This chain connects TRBV7-9 to TRBJ1-2, with TRBD1 matching over 9 bases. The CDR3 runs to 15 residues. Germline values: CDR1 SEHNR, CDR2 FQNEAQ (reference sequence). Trimming cost V 5 bases and J 8 bases; bases outside gene matches: 12.

To note about this clonotype: An end of the junction differs from the germline gene, which may be a read error. The chain recombines TRBV20-1 with TRBJ2-4; D call uncertain. The germline gives CDR1 DFQATT, CDR2 SNEGSKA (reference sequence). The CDR3 runs to 12 residues. CDR3 nucleotide sequence: TGCAGTGCTAGATTAGACTTAAACTTTCAGTACTTC. It yields the protein CSARLDLNFQYF.

This clonotype has only a few counts. This chain links TRBV27 with TRBJ2-7; 9 bases are a match to TRBD1. V lost 11 bases, J lost 4 bases, and 12 bases stayed unmatched. CDR3 size: 14 residues. Germline V gene data show CDR1 as MNHEY and CDR2 as SMNVEV (reference sequence). CDR3 sequence: CAGGVLGQGYEQYF. The CDR3 nucleotides read TGTGCCGGGGGGGTTTTGGGACAGGGTTACGAGCAGTACTTC.

This clonotype was seen only a few times. The chain combines TRBV7-3 with TRBJ1-5, with 10 positions matching TRBD1. The CDR3 extends over 14 amino acids. CDR1 is SGHTA, CDR2 FQGTGA, per germline. V lost 3 bases and J lost 5; bases outside the gene matches: 1. The DNA for the CDR3 is TGTGCCAGCAGCTTGACAGGGGGCGATCAGCCCCAGCATTTT. Its protein is CASSLTGGDQPQHF.

This rearrangement joins TRBV5-1 to TRBJ2-2; 7 bases match TRBD2. V gave up 1 base and J gave up 2 bases; unmatched junction bases: 5. This CDR3 has 16 residues. Germline CDR1 reads SGHRS; CDR2 reads YFSETQ. This chain's CDR3 is CASSLLWGGNTGELFF. The CDR3 DNA follows: TGCGCCAGCAGCTTGCTCTGGGGGGGAAACACCGGGGAGCTGTTTTTT.

This clonotype occurred many times. This rearrangement joins TRBV12-5 to TRBJ1-1; D not certain. Trimming took off 4 bases at V and 5 bases at J, with 11 bases between the two ends. CDR3 length: 13 residues. Germline CDR1 reads LGHNT; CDR2 reads FRNRAP. CDR3 DNA sequence: TGTGCTAGTGGTTCCCCTTTAGGGACTGAAGCTTTCTTT. Translating it yields CASGSPLGTEAFF.

This clonotype was observed a few times. This chain joins TRBV6-6 and TRBJ2-7, with 9 bases aligning to TRBD1. Germline lookup yields CDR1 MNHNY and CDR2 SVGAGI (reference sequence). V dropped 7 bases and J dropped 2; count of bases not matched to a gene: 6. The CDR3 covers 14 residues. CDR3 bases: TGTGCCAGCAACCCACAGGGGGCTACCTACGAGCAGTACTTC. Amino acid sequence: CASNPQGATYEQYF.

The rearrangement joins TRBV6-5 to TRBJ1-4; D unresolved. CDR1 is MNHEY, CDR2 SVGAGI, per germline. V gave up 8 bases and J gave up 5 bases, with 15 bases separating them. This CDR3 is built from 14 residues. Here the CDR3 reads CASSSGLQNEKLFF. The CDR3 DNA reads as TGTGCCAGCTCCTCGGGGTTACAAAATGAAAAACTGTTTTTT.

The V and J genes are TRBV28 and TRBJ2-1; TRBD2 is a possible D gene (5 bases). V lost 3 bases to trimming and J lost 6 bases, with 9 bases between them. CDR3 length equals 13 residues. The germline gives CDR1 MDHEN, CDR2 SYDVKM. CDR3 in DNA: TGTGCCAGCAGTTTGACTACGCCCAATGAGCAGTTCTTC. It specifies CASSLTTPNEQFF.

There are a few counts of this clonotype. The chain couples TRBV11-3 to TRBJ2-3; D unclear. V gave up 1 base and J gave up 2 bases, with 13 bases separating them. Germline CDR1 reads SGHNT; CDR2 reads YENEEA. The CDR3 extends over 16 amino acids. The CDR3 region is CASSLVVGPPTDTQYF. CDR3 sequence (DNA): TGTGCCAGCAGCTTAGTTGTCGGACCCCCCACAGATACGCAGTATTTT.

The rearrangement joins TRBV2 to TRBJ2-1; the D gene is possibly TRBD1 (5 bases). There are 16 residues in the CDR3. Germline V gives CDR1 SNHLY, CDR2 FYNNEI. V lost 3 bases and J lost 1, with 13 bases in between. This chain's CDR3 is CASSDIGHGSYNEQFF. The CDR3 DNA reads TGTGCCAGCAGTGATATAGGACACGGATCCTACAATGAGCAGTTCTTC.

This clonotype was observed at least ten times. The J gene is TRBJ1-2, the V gene TRBV7-3, with D hard to call. The CDR3 has 13 amino acids. V gave up 2 bases and J gave up 6 bases, with 10 bases separating them. Germline V gives CDR1 SGHTA, CDR2 FQGTGA. The CDR3 here is CASSLYGLDGYTF. The CDR3 region has the DNA TGTGCCAGCAGCTTATACGGGTTGGATGGCTACACCTTC.

This clonotype has just a few counts. The chain has TRBV27 and TRBJ2-7, with 8 bases matching TRBD1. V lost 2 bases to trimming and J lost 5 bases; unmatched junction nucleotides: 2. The germline gives CDR1 MNHEY, CDR2 SMNVEV (reference sequence). There are 13 residues in the CDR3. CDR3 in DNA: TGTGCCAGCAGTTTACAGGGGGCAGACGAGCAGTACTTC. This sequence encodes CASSLQGADEQYF.

This clonotype has more than one count but fewer than ten. This sequence joins TRBV7-3 and TRBJ2-2, with no clear D. The germline gives CDR1 SGHTA, CDR2 FQGTGA. This CDR3 contains 12 residues. V dropped 4 bases and J dropped 8 bases, with 8 bases sitting between them. The CDR3 spells CASSSWEGELFF. The CDR3 bases are TGTGCCAGCAGCTCTTGGGAAGGGGAGCTGTTTTTT.

This clonotype was found many times. V gene TRBV15 combines with J gene TRBJ1-5; D is perhaps TRBD1 (6 bases). Germline CDR1 is LNHNV and CDR2 is YYDKDF (reference sequence). Trimming shortened V by 0 bases and J by 5 bases, and 20 bases separated the two germline ends. The CDR3 runs to 18 residues. CDR3 in DNA: TGTGCCACCAGCAGAGATTGGAGATTCAGGGGTGCAGATCAGCCCCAGCATTTT. It specifies CATSRDWRFRGADQPQHF.

The J gene is TRBJ2-3, the V gene TRBV19; the match to TRBD2 covers 12 bases. Trimming cost V 5 bases and J 3 bases; bases outside gene matches: 6. CDR1 and CDR2 from the germline V gene are LNHDA and SQIVND (reference sequence). The CDR3 runs to 16 residues. In DNA, the CDR3 is TGTGCCAGTAGTGTACTAGCGGGAGGTCTGACAGATACGCAGTATTTT. Its protein is CASSVLAGGLTDTQYF. Combining the CDR3 with reference TRBV19 and TRBJ2-3 gives the whole variable domain DGGITQSPKYLFRKEGQNVTLSCEQNLNHDAMYWYRQDPGQGLRLIYYSQIVNDFQKGDIAEGYSVSREKKESFPLTVTSAQKNPTAFYLCASSVLAGGLTDTQYFGPGTRLTVL.